The TCR beta chain described here comes from a study of blood T cell repertoires in COVID-19. Turning to the study itself: There were acute and convalescent COVID-19 samples, and they came from the United States, Italy and Spain. T cells, B-cell-depleted T cells, or PBMCs supplied cDNA or gDNA.

Original methodology: For nucleated cells, counts were estimated from reference gene primer amplification. The assay was immunoSEQ multiplex PCR, and TCRdb's table has in-frame clones only and misses some. That table supplies the V and J calls and clone size; D and trimming were determined from the DNA. The sample shows about 270,000 clones, roughly 84% of them seen only once. The J segment lost 1 base and the V segment lost 0 bases, leaving 3 bases of the junction unmatched. The CDR3 is made up of 16 amino acids. CDR1 LGHNA and CDR2 YSLEER come from the germline V gene. V is TRBV4-3 and J is TRBJ2-1, with 7 positions matching TRBD1. Sequencing used peripheral blood. The clonotype comes from a woman younger than 35 with acute or convalescent COVID-19. In DNA form, the CDR3 reads TGCGCCAGCAGCCAAGATTGGGGACAGTCCTACAATGAGCAGTTCTTC. Its protein is CASSQDWGQSYNEQFF.